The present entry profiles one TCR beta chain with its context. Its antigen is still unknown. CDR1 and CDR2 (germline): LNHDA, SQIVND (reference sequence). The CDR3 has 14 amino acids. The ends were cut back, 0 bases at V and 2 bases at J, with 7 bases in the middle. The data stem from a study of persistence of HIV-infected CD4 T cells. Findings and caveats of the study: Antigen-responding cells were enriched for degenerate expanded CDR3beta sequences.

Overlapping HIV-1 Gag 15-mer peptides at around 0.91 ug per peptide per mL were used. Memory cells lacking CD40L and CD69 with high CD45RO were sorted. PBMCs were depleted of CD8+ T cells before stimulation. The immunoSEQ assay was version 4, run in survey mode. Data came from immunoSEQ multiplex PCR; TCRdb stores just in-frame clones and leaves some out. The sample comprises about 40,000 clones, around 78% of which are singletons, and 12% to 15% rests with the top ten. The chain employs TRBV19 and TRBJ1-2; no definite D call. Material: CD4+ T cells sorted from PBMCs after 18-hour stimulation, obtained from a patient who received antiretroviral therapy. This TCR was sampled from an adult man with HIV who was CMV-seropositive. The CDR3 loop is CASSIDQGNYGYTF. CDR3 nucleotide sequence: TGTGCCAGTAGTATAGATCAAGGGAACTATGGCTACACCTTC.